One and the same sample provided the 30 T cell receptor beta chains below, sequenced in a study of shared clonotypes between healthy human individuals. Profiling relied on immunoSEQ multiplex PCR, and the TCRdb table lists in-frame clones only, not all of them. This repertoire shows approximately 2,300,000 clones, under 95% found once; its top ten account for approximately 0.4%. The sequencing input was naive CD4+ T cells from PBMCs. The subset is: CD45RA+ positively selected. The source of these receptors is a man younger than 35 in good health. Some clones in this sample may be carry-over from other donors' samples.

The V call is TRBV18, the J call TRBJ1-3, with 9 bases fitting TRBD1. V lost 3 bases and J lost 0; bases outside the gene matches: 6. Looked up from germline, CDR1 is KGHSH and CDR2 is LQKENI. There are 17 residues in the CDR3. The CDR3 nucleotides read TGTGCCAGCTCACCGGGGACAGGGAAACTCTCTGGAAACACCATATATTTT. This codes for CASSPGTGKLSGNTIYF.

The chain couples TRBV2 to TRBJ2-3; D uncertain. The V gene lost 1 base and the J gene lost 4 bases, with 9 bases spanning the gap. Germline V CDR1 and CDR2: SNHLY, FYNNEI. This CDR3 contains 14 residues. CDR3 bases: TGTGCCAGCAGTGAAGGGAGACTGTCAGATACGCAGTATTTT. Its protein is CASSEGRLSDTQYF.

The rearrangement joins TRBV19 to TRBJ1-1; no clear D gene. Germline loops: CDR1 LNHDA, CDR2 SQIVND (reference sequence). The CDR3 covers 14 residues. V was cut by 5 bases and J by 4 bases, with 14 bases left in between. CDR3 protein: CASSPRGAATEAFF. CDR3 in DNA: TGTGCCAGTAGTCCCCGTGGAGCGGCCACTGAAGCTTTCTTT.

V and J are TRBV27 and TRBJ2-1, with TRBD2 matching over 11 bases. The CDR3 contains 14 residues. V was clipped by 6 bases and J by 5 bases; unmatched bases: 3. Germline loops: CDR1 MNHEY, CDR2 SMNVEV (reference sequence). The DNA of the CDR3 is TGTGCCAGCAGAACTAGCGGGAGAGACAATGAGCAGTTCTTC. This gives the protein CASRTSGRDNEQFF.

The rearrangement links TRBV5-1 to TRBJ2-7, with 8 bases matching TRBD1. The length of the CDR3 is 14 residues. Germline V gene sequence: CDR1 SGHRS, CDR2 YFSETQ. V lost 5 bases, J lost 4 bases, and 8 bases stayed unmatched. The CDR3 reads CASSYGQGTYEQYF. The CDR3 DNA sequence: TGCGCCAGCAGTTACGGACAGGGTACGTACGAGCAGTACTTC.

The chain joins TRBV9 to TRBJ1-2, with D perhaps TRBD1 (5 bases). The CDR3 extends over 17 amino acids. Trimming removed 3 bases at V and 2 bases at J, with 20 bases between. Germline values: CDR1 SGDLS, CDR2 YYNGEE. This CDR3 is CASSGRGGGRTNYGYTF. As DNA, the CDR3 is TGTGCCAGCAGCGGTAGGGGCGGTGGCCGGACGAACTATGGCTACACCTTC.

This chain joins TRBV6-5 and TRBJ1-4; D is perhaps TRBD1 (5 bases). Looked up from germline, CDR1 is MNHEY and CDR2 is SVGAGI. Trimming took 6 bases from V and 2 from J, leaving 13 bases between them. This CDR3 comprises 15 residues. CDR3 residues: CASSLSGGTNEKLFF. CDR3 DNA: TGTGCCAGCAGCCTAAGCGGGGGTACTAATGAAAAACTGTTTTTT.

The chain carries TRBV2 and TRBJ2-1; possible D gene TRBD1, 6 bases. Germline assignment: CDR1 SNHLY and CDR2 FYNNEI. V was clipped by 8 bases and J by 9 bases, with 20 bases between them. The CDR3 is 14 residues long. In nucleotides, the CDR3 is TGTGCCAGCTTTGCGGGTACAGGGCAGGTTGAGCAGTTCTTC. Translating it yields CASFAGTGQVEQFF. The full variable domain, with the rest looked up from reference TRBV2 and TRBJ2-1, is EPEVTQTPSHQVTQMGQEVILRCVPISNHLYFYWYRQILGQKVEFLVSFYNNEISEKSEIFDDQFSVERPDGSNFTLKIRSTKLEDSAMYFCASFAGTGQVEQFFGPGTRLTVL.

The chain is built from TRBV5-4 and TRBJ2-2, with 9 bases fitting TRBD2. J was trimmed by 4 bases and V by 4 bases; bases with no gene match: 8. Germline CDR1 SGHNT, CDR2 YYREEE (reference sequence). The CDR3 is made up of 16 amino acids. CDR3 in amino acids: CASSPTREGGTGELFF. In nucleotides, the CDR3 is TGTGCCAGCAGCCCGACGCGGGAGGGGGGCACCGGGGAGCTGTTTTTT.

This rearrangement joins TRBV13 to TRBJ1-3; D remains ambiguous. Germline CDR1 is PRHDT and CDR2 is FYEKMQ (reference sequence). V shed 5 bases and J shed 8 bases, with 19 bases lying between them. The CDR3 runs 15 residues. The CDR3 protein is CASSPLRSTEDTIYF. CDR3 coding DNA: TGTGCCAGCAGCCCACTCAGGTCCACGGAGGACACCATATATTTT.

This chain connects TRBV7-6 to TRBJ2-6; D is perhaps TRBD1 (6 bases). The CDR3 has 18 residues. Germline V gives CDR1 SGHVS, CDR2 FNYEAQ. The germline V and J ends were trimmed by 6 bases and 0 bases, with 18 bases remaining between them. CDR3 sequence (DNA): TGTGCCAGCAGTCCAAGGGACACTCCAAGCTCTGGGGCCAACGTCCTGACTTTC. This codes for CASSPRDTPSSGANVLTF. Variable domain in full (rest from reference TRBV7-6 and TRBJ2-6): GAGVSQSPRYKVTKRGQDVALRCDPISGHVSLYWYRQALGQGPEFLTYFNYEAQQDKSGLPNDRFSAERPEGSISTLTIQRTEQRDSAMYRCASSPRDTPSSGANVLTFGAGSRLTVL.

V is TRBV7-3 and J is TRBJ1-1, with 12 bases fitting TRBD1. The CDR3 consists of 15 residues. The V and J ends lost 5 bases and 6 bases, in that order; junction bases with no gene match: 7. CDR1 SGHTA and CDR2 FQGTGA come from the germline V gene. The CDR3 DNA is TGTGCCAGCAGCCCTCGTGGGACAGGGGGCCCTGAAGCTTTCTTT. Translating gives CASSPRGTGGPEAFF.

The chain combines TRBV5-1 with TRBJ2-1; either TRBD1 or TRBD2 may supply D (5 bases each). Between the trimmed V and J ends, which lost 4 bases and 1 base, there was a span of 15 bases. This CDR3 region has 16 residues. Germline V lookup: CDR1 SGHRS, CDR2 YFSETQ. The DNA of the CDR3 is TGCGCCAGCAGCCGTGGGACGGGCAAATCCTACAATGAGCAGTTCTTC. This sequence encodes CASSRGTGKSYNEQFF.

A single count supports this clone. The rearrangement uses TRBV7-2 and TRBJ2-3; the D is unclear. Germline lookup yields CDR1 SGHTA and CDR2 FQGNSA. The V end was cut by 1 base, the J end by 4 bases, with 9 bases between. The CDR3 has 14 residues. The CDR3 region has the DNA TGTGCCAGCAGCTTAGTAATGGTGGCAGATACGCAGTATTTT. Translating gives CASSLVMVADTQYF.

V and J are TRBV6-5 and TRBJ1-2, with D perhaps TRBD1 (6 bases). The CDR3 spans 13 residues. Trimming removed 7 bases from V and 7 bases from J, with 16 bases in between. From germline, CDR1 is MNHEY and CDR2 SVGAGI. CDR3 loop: CASTRGGKGGYTF. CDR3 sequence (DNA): TGTGCCAGCACCCGCGGGGGCAAAGGTGGCTACACCTTC.

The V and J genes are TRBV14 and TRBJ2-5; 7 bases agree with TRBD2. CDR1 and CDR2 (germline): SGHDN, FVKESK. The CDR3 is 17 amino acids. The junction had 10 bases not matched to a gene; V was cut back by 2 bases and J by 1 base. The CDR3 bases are TGTGCCAGCAGCCAACTACGTTTTGCTAGCGGCCAAGAGACCCAGTACTTC. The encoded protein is CASSQLRFASGQETQYF.

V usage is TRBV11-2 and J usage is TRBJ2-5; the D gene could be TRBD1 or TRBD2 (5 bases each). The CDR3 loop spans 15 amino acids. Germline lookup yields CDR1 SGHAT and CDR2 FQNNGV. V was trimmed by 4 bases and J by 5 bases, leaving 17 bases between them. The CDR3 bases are TGTGCCAGCAGCTCCCTCCGGGGCAAGGGGGAGACCCAGTACTTC. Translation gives CASSSLRGKGETQYF. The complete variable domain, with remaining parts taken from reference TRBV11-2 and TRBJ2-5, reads EAGVAQSPRYKIIEKRQSVAFWCNPISGHATLYWYQQILGQGPKLLIQFQNNGVVDDSQLPKDRFSAERLKGVDSTLKIQPAKLEDSAVYLCASSSLRGKGETQYFGPGTRLLVL.

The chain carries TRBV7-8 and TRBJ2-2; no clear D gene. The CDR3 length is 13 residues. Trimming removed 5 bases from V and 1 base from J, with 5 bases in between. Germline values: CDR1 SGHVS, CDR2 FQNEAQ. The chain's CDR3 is CASSRENTGELFF. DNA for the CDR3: TGTGCCAGCAGCAGGGAGAACACCGGGGAGCTGTTTTTT.

In DNA form, the CDR3 reads TGTGCCACCAACAGGGTAAAGCTTGAGCAGTACTTC. Its protein product is CATNRVKLEQYF. The chain employs TRBV28 and TRBJ2-7, with D maybe TRBD1 (6 bases). V lost 10 bases and J 7 bases, leaving 17 bases between the germline ends. Germline lookup yields CDR1 MDHEN and CDR2 SYDVKM. The length of the CDR3 is 12 residues.

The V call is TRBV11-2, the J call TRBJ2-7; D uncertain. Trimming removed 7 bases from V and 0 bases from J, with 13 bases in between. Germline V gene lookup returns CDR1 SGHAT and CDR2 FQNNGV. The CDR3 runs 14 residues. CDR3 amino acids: CASTNPGTSYEQYF. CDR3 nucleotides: TGTGCCAGCACCAATCCCGGCACCTCCTACGAGCAGTACTTC.

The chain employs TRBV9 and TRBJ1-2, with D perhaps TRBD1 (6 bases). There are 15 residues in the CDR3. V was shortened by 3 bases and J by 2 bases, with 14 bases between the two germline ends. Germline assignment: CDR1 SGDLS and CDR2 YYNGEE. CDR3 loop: CASSGSPGQNYGYTF. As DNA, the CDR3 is TGTGCCAGCAGCGGGTCCCCTGGACAGAACTATGGCTACACCTTC.

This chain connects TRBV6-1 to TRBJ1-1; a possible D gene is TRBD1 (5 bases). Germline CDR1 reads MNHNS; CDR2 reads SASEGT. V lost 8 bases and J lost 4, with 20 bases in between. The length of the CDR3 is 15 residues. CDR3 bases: TGTGCCAGCCAGCCGCCTTGGGGGTTGAGCACTGAAGCTTTCTTT. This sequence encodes CASQPPWGLSTEAFF.

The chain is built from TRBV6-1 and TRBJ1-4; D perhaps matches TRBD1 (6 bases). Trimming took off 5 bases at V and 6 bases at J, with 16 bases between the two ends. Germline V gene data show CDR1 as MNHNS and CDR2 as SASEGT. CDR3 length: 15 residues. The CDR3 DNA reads TGTGCCAGCAGTCCAATCCAGGGGTTAGATGAAAAACTGTTTTTT. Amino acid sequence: CASSPIQGLDEKLFF.

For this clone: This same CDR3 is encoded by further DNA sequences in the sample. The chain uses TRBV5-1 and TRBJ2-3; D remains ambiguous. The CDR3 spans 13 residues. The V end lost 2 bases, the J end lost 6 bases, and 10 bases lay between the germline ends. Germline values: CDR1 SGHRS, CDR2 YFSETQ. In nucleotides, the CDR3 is TGCGCCAGCAGCTTAGGACCACTGGATACGCAGTATTTT. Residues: CASSLGPLDTQYF.

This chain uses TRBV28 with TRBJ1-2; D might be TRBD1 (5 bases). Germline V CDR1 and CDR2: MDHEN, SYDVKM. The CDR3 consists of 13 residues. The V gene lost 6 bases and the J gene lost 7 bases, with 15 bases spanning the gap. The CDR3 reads CASRFSGNGGYTF. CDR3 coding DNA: TGTGCCAGCAGATTTTCAGGGAACGGTGGCTACACCTTC.

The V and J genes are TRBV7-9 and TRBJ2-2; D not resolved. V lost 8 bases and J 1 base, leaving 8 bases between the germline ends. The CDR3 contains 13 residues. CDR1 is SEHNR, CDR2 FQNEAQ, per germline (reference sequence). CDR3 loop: CASSQENTGELFF. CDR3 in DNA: TGTGCCAGCTCCCAGGAGAACACCGGGGAGCTGTTTTTT.

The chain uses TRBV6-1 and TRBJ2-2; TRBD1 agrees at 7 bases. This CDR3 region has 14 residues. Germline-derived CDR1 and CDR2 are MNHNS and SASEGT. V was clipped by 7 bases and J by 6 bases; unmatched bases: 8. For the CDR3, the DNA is TGTGCCAGCATACGAACAACAGGGGCCGGGGAGCTGTTTTTT. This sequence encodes CASIRTTGAGELFF.

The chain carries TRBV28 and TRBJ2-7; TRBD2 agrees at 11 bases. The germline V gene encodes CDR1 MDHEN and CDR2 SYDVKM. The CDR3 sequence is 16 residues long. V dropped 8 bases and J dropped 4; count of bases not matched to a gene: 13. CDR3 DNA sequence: TGTGCCAGCGGCCCCCGGGGTAGCGGGAGGGTTTACGAGCAGTACTTC. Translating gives CASGPRGSGRVYEQYF.

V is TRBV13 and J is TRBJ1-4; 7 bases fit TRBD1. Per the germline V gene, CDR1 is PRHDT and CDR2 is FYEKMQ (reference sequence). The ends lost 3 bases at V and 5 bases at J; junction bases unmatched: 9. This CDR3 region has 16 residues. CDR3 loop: CASSFRGVQGNEKLFF. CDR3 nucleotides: TGTGCCAGCAGCTTTAGGGGCGTACAGGGGAATGAAAAACTGTTTTTT.

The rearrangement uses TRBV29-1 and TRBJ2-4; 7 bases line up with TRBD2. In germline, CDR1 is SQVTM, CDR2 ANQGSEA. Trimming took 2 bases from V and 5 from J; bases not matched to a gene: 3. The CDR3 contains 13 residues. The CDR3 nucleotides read TGCAGCGTTGAACGGGCGGGAGAAAACATTCAGTACTTC. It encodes CSVERAGENIQYF.